This TCR beta chain was recorded in a study of blood T cell repertoires in COVID-19. CDR3 length equals 17 residues. V shed 3 bases, J shed 6 bases, and the junction held 13 bases outside the gene matches. In germline, CDR1 is KGHSH, CDR2 LQKENI. This table comes from immunoSEQ multiplex PCR, and its TCRdb copy is limited to in-frame clones, with some not included. The sample includes more than 300,000 clones, more than 70% of them seen just once. This receptor was identified in a woman between 50 and 59 years old with acute or convalescent COVID-19. The sample was peripheral blood. The genes are TRBV18 and TRBJ2-2, with 7 bases that match TRBD1. In DNA form, the CDR3 reads TGTGCCAGCTCACCTCTCACGACAGGGTCTTTCGCCGGGGAGCTGTTTTTT. Translating gives CASSPLTTGSFAGELFF.